This T cell receptor (beta chain) was profiled in a study of T cells expressing NK-cell markers. At the level of the study: TCR beta repertoires came from sorted CD3+CD56+NKG2C+, CD3+CD56+NKG2C- and CD3+CD56-NKG2C+ T cells. Among the eight sequenced donors, seven tested HCMV-seropositive and one tested seronegative. Whole-study results and caveats: Evidence did not settle whether expanded NKG2C+ T cell clones targeted HCMV.

UMI-tagged 5'RACE template switching yielded the TCR beta cDNA. Reanalyzing the 5' RACE reads, TCRdb keeps one entry per CDR3 protein, without DNA. The sample totals 500,000 to 700,000 distinct CDR3 sequences; its top ten clones hold less than 4.5%. A word on this clonotype: What it recognizes is unknown.

The CDR3 contains 17 residues. The germline V gene has CDR1 SGHTA and CDR2 FQGTGA. Source material: blood T cells: a sorted CD56 or NKG2C T cell subset, CD4+ or CD8+ T cells, or bulk PBMC T cells (not recorded which). The rearrangement joins TRBV7-3 to TRBJ2-7; the TCRdb D gene call, TRBD2, has no DNA to confirm it. This clonotype was obtained from a man in his late teens or twenties in good health. The chain's CDR3 is CASSLTPTSGSGYEQYF.